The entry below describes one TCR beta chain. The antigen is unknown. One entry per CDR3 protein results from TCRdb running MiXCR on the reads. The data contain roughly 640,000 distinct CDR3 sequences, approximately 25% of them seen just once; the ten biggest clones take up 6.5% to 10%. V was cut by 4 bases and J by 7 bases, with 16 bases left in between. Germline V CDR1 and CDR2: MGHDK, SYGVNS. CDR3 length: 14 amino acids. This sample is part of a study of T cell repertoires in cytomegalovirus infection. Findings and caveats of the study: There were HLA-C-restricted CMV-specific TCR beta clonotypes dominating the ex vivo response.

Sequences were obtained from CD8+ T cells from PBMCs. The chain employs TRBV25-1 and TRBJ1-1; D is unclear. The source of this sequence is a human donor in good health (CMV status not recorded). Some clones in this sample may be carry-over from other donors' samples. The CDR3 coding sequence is TGTGCCAGCAGTGGGAAGCCAGCGATCGTTGAAGCTTTCTTT. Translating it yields CASSGKPAIVEAFF. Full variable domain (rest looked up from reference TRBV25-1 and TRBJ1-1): EADIYQTPRYLVIGTGKKITLECSQTMGHDKMYWYQQDPGMELHLIHYSYGVNSTEKGDLSSESTVSRIRTEHFPLTLESARPSHTSQYLCASSGKPAIVEAFFGQGTRLTVV.